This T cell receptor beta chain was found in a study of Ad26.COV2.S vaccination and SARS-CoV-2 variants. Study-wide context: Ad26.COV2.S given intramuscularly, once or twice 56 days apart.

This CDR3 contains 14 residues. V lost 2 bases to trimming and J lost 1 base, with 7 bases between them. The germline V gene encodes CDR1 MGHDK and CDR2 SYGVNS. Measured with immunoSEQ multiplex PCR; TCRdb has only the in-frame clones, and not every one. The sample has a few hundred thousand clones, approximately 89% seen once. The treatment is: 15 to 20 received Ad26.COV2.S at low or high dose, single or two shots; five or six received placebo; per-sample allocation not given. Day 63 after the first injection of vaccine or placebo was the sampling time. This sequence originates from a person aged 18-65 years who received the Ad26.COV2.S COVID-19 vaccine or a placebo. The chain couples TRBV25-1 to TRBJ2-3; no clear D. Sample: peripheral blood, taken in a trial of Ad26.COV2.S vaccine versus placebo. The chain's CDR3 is CASSETLGTDTQYF. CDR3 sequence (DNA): TGTGCCAGCAGTGAAACCCTAGGCACAGATACGCAGTATTTT. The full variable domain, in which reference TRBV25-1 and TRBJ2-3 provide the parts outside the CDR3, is EADIYQTPRYLVIGTGKKITLECSQTMGHDKMYWYQQDPGMELHLIHYSYGVNSTEKGDLSSESTVSRIRTEHFPLTLESARPSHTSQYLCASSETLGTDTQYFGPGTRLTVL.